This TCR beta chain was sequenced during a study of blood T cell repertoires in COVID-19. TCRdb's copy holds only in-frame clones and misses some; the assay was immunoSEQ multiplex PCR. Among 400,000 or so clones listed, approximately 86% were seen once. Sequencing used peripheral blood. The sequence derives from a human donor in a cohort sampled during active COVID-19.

The CDR3 nucleotides read TGCGCCAGCAGGGAAACAGGGGTAGGCTCCTACAATGAGCAGTTCTTC. Protein: CASRETGVGSYNEQFF. The gene calls are TRBV5-1 and TRBJ2-1; 7 bases fit TRBD1. This CDR3 region has 16 residues. J was trimmed by 0 bases and V by 5 bases; bases with no gene match: 8. Germline V CDR1 and CDR2: SGHRS, YFSETQ.